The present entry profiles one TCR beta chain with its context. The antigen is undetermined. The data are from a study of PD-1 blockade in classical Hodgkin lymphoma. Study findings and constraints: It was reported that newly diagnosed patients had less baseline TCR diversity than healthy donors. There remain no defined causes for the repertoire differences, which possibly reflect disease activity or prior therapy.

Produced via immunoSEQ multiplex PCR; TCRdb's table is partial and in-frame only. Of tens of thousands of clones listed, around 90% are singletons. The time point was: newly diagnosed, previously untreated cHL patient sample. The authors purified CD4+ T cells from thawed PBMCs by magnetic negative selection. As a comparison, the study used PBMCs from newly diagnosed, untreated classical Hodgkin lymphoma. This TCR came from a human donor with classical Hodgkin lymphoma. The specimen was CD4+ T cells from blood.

CDR3 loop: CASSLGGKETQYF. The CDR3 DNA sequence: TGCGCCAGCAGCTTGGGCGGCAAAGAGACCCAGTACTTC. The chain employs TRBV5-1 and TRBJ2-5, with D uncertain. The CDR3 length is 13 residues. Germline CDR1 is SGHRS and CDR2 is YFSETQ. V dropped 0 bases and J dropped 3 bases, with 6 bases sitting between them.